This is a list of T cell receptor beta chains from one sample in a study of radiotherapy plus CTLA-4 blockade in lung cancer. Some clones are missing from TCRdb's copy, which holds only in-frame ones; the method was immunoSEQ multiplex PCR. The sample shows 85,000 to 100,000 clones, around 84% of them seen only once. The sequences come from peripheral blood, collected from a patient treated with radiotherapy plus ipilimumab. The source is a human donor with non-small cell lung cancer that progressed on radiotherapy plus ipilimumab. The CDR3 runs from the conserved cysteine through the conserved F or W. A D gene is named only where the DNA matches it firmly. Some rows have no size entry. The others give once, few or many, or a class for an expanded clone.

D gene	clone size	V gene	J gene	CDR3 DNA	CDR3 protein
NA	once	TRBV7-2	TRBJ2-6	TGTGCCAGCAGCTCTGGGTACCGGTTCTCTGGGGCCAACGTCCTGACTTTC	CASSSGYRFSGANVLTF
TRBD1	NA	TRBV14	TRBJ1-2	TGTGCCAGCAGCCAAGATCTCAGGGGGAACTATGGCTACACCTTC	CASSQDLRGNYGYTF
TRBD1	NA	TRBV6-5	TRBJ1-3	TGTGCCAGCAGCCGGGGGACAGGTGGAAACACCATATATTTT	CASSRGTGGNTIYF
NA	NA	TRBV2	TRBJ1-1	TGTGCCAGCAGTGTAGAGGGCCACACTGAAGCTTTCTTT	CASSVEGHTEAFF
TRBD2	once	TRBV4-3	TRBJ2-1	TGCGCCAGCAGCCCGCGGTGGACCGGGACTACAGGTTATGAGCAGTTCTTC	CASSPRWTGTTGYEQFF
TRBD1	NA	TRBV19	TRBJ2-7	TGTGCCAGTAGTATCATGGGGGGACAGGAAAGATCCTACGAGCAGTACTTC	CASSIMGGQERSYEQYF
NA	NA	TRBV6-5	TRBJ2-7	TGTGCCAGCAGCCTAGGGCAGGGACCCTACGAGCAGTACTTC	CASSLGQGPYEQYF
TRBD2	NA	TRBV19	TRBJ2-7	TGTGCCAGTAGCTCCGGGACTAGCGTATACGAGCAGTACTTC	CASSSGTSVYEQYF
TRBD1	NA	TRBV18	TRBJ1-1	TGTGCCAGCTCAGGGACAGGGTGGAACACTGAAGCTTTCTTT	CASSGTGWNTEAFF
NA	NA	TRBV28	TRBJ1-2	TGTGCCAGCAGTCTTTCCGGGATCTATGGCTACACCTTC	CASSLSGIYGYTF
TRBD2	NA	TRBV5-1	TRBJ2-3	TGCGCCAGCAGCACCAGCGGGGGGCTGGTCACAGATACGCAGTATTTT	CASSTSGGLVTDTQYF
NA	NA	TRBV30	TRBJ1-5	TGTGCCTGGAGTGAAGCGATCGCTAGCAATCAGCCCCAGCATTTT	CAWSEAIASNQPQHF
NA	NA	TRBV30	TRBJ1-1	TGTGCCTGGAGAAGGAACACTGAAGCTTTCTTT	CAWRRNTEAFF
NA	NA	TRBV6-1	TRBJ1-3	TGTGCCAGCTCAGGCTCTGGAAACACCATATATTTT	CASSGSGNTIYF
NA	once	TRBV4-1	TRBJ2-5	TGCGCCAGCAGCCAAGGGGGGGGGCCTCCCGAGACCCAGTACTTC	CASSQGGGPPETQYF
TRBD1	NA	TRBV4-3	TRBJ1-2	TGCGCCAGCAGCCAAGATAAGGGGGCGCGAAGCTATGGCTACACCTTC	CASSQDKGARSYGYTF
NA	NA	TRBV28	TRBJ2-2	TGTGCCAGCAGTTTACGGGTTTACACCGGGGAGCTGTTTTTT	CASSLRVYTGELFF
TRBD1	NA	TRBV29-1	TRBJ1-2	TGCAGCGTTGAGGGACAGGGGGTGGGAGGCTACACCTTC	CSVEGQGVGGYTF
NA	NA	TRBV4-3	TRBJ1-4	TGCGCCAGCAGCCAAGACAGGGTAGGCGAAAAACTGTTTTTT	CASSQDRVGEKLFF
TRBD1	NA	TRBV4-1	TRBJ1-5	TGCGCCAGCAGCCAAGATGGGGACAGCCTGTGGACCCAGCATTTT	CASSQDGDSLWTQHF
NA	NA	TRBV30	TRBJ1-2	TGTGCCTGGAGTGTGGTAGGGGCGACTGGCTACACCTTC	CAWSVVGATGYTF
NA	NA	TRBV5-4	TRBJ2-7	TGTGCCAGCAGCTTGAGAGGAACCGAGCAGTACTTC	CASSLRGTEQYF
NA	once	TRBV6-1	TRBJ2-3	TGTGCCAGCAGTGAGGCCCGATTCGGTCTAGATACGCAGTATTTT	CASSEARFGLDTQYF
NA	NA	TRBV6-4	TRBJ1-2	TGTGCCAGCAGTGACAGGGCGGGCTATGGCTACACCTTC	CASSDRAGYGYTF
NA	NA	TRBV7-8	TRBJ2-3	TGTGCCAGCAGCTTAGATTGGCCGGGACTTAACACAGATACGCAGTATTTT	CASSLDWPGLNTDTQYF
NA	NA	TRBV7-2	TRBJ2-2	TGTGCCAGCAGCTCCAAGCCTCGTCAGGTGGGGCGTACCGGGGAGCTGTTTTTT	CASSSKPRQVGRTGELFF
TRBD1	NA	TRBV29-1	TRBJ1-2	TGCAGCGTTATAGGGGACAGGGATGGCTACACCTTC	CSVIGDRDGYTF
NA	NA	TRBV9	TRBJ1-3	TGTGCCAGCAGCGTAGCAGGGGTTGGAAACACCATATATTTT	CASSVAGVGNTIYF
NA	NA	TRBV5-1	TRBJ1-2	TGCGCCAGCAGCTTTGGTTCAGAGAACTATGGCTACACCTTC	CASSFGSENYGYTF
TRBD1	NA	TRBV18	TRBJ2-7	TGTGCCAGCTCACCCGGGCTTGGGGGACAGGGTGCCTACGAGCAGTACTTC	CASSPGLGGQGAYEQYF
NA	NA	TRBV9	TRBJ2-3	TGTGCCAGCAGCGAGAGCACAGATACGCAGTATTTT	CASSESTDTQYF
NA	NA	TRBV19	TRBJ1-1	TGTGCCAGTACCGGGTTCCCCAACGGGGCGAACACTGAAGCTTTCTTT	CASTGFPNGANTEAFF
NA	NA	TRBV19	TRBJ1-3	TGTGCCAGTAGTATGGTGGGGGGCACTGGAAACACCATATATTTT	CASSMVGGTGNTIYF
NA	NA	TRBV7-2	TRBJ2-5	TGTGCCAGCAGCTTAGGGCCGGAGGTAGTCGAGACCCAGTACTTC	CASSLGPEVVETQYF
TRBD2	NA	TRBV9	TRBJ2-7	TGTGCCAGCAGCCCCGGGGGACTAGCGTACGAGCAGTACTTC	CASSPGGLAYEQYF
TRBD1	few	TRBV5-1	TRBJ1-3	TGCGCCAGCAGCTTGGGGATACCGGGACAGGGGGTGCCGGTCTCTGGAAACACCATATATTTT	CASSLGIPGQGVPVSGNTIYF
NA	NA	TRBV19	TRBJ1-5	TGTGCCAGTCGTGGGGTAGCCTCTGGGAATCAGCCCCAGCATTTT	CASRGVASGNQPQHF
NA	NA	TRBV14	TRBJ2-4	TGTGCCAGCAGCCAAGCCGGACTTACCATTCAGTACTTC	CASSQAGLTIQYF
NA	NA	TRBV7-2	TRBJ1-2	TGTGCCAGCAGCGCCTGGGGGCTGAGGCCTAACGACTATGGCTACACCTTC	CASSAWGLRPNDYGYTF
TRBD2	NA	TRBV19	TRBJ2-1	TGTGCCAGTAGTATCGGTCTTCTAGCGGGGCGGTACAATGAGCAGTTCTTC	CASSIGLLAGRYNEQFF
TRBD1	NA	TRBV7-9	TRBJ2-7	TGTGCCAGCAGTACCGGGACAGGGAAAAACGAGCAGTACTTC	CASSTGTGKNEQYF
NA	NA	TRBV5-1	TRBJ2-2	TGCGCCAGCAGCCTTCAGGGGACCGGGGAGCTGTTTTTT	CASSLQGTGELFF
NA	once	TRBV27	TRBJ1-5	TGTGCCAGCAGCTCTTCCCTAGGGTACAGTCAGCCCCAGCATTTT	CASSSSLGYSQPQHF
NA	NA	TRBV5-1	TRBJ2-3	TGCGCCAGCAGAGGGGGACGCACAGATACGCAGTATTTT	CASRGGRTDTQYF
NA	NA	TRBV5-4	TRBJ1-2	TGTGCCAGCAGCATTGACAGTCTAATGGGAGGCTACACCTTC	CASSIDSLMGGYTF
NA	NA	TRBV6-5	TRBJ2-1	TGTGCCAGCAGTTACTCGTCGGTAGCGGATTACAATGAGCAGTTCTTC	CASSYSSVADYNEQFF
TRBD1	NA	TRBV27	TRBJ1-1	TGTGCCAGCAGTGCCGGGACAGGGGTTATGAACACTGAAGCTTTCTTT	CASSAGTGVMNTEAFF
TRBD1	NA	TRBV27	TRBJ2-7	TGTGCCAGCAGCAGGGGGTCGGGCTACGAGCAGTACTTC	CASSRGSGYEQYF
TRBD1	NA	TRBV6-1	TRBJ2-7	TGTGCCAGCAGTGCCGGGACAGGGGTTGGAGAGCAGTACTTC	CASSAGTGVGEQYF